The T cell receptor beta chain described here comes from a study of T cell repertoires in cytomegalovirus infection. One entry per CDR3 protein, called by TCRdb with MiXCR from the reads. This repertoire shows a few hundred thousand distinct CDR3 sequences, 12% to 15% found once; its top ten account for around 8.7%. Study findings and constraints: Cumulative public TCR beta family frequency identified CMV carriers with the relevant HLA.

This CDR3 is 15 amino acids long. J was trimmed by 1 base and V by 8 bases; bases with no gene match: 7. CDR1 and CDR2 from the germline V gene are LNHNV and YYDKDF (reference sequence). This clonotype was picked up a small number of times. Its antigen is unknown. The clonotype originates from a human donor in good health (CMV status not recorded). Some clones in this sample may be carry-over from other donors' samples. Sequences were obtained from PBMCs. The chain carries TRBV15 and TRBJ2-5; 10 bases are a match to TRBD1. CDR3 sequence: CATREGDRGQETQYF. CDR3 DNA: TGTGCCACCCGAGAGGGGGACAGGGGCCAAGAGACCCAGTACTTC.